A selection of T cell receptor beta chains follows, all from one sample in a study of blood T cell repertoires in COVID-19. Clones were read by immunoSEQ multiplex PCR, and TCRdb kept only the in-frame ones, dropping some. The table shows just over 650,000 clones, with more than 80% occurring only once. The sequencing input was peripheral blood. The origin of the receptors is a woman between 18 and 29 years old with acute or convalescent COVID-19. Each CDR3 is given with its conserved first and last residue. The D gene is left open where the match is weak. The size field is filled for only some rows; it gives once, few, many or a size class.

TRBV7-2	.	once	TRBJ1-6	TGTGCCAGCAGCTTCAGGACAGAAAGTTCACCCCTCCACTTT	CASSFRTESSPLHF
TRBV6-5	.	.	TRBJ1-2	TGTGCCAGCAGTTACTCGGGCCAGGGCCATAACTATGGCTACACCTTC	CASSYSGQGHNYGYTF
TRBV7-2	.	once	TRBJ2-7	TGTGCCAGCAGCTTCCTTCAAACTATAAACTCCTACGAGCAGTACTTC	CASSFLQTINSYEQYF
TRBV18	.	.	TRBJ2-2	TGTGCCAGCTCACCACGGGCCACCAACACCGGGGAGCTGTTTTTT	CASSPRATNTGELFF
TRBV24-1	TRBD1	.	TRBJ2-1	TGTGCCACCAGTGATCCCACCCGGGGACAGGGCCATAATGAGCAGTTCTTC	CATSDPTRGQGHNEQFF
TRBV28	.	.	TRBJ2-7	TGTGCCAGCGGGTCTAGAGGGTACTTC	CASGSRGYF
TRBV29-1	.	.	TRBJ1-1	TGCAGCGTTGAAGGAGGACAGTCTGAGGCTTTCTTT	CSVEGGQSEAFF
TRBV30	.	.	TRBJ2-7	TGTGCCTGGAGTCACGCGGACTACGAGCAGTACTTC	CAWSHADYEQYF
TRBV5-6	TRBD1	.	TRBJ1-4	TGTGCCAGCAGCTTCATTTCCCGAACCGGGACAGATGAAAAACTGTTTTTT	CASSFISRTGTDEKLFF
TRBV9	TRBD1	.	TRBJ1-4	TGTGCCAGCAGCGTAGAAGCACAGGGGGCGGGTGAAAAACTGTTTTTT	CASSVEAQGAGEKLFF
TRBV9	TRBD1	.	TRBJ1-3	TGTGCCAGCACCCCCGACAGGGGGCTTGGAAACACCATATATTTT	CASTPDRGLGNTIYF
TRBV7-6	.	.	TRBJ1-2	TGTGCCAGCAGCACAAGCTTAGGTTTGGGGCTTAACTATGGCTACACCTTC	CASSTSLGLGLNYGYTF
TRBV10-3	TRBD1	.	TRBJ1-3	TGTGCCATCAGTGGGGGAGGTGAAGGACAGGCTGGAAACACCATATATTTT	CAISGGGEGQAGNTIYF
TRBV24-1	TRBD1	few	TRBJ1-2	TGTGCCACCAGTGACCCCGGGACAGATTATGGCTACACCTTC	CATSDPGTDYGYTF
TRBV7-9	TRBD1	.	TRBJ1-2	TGTGCCAGCAGCCCAAAACCCGGGGGACAGGAGATGGGGTATGGCTACACCTTC	CASSPKPGGQEMGYGYTF
TRBV9	TRBD2	.	TRBJ2-1	TGTGCCAGCAGCGTAACCCCTGGGACTAGCGGGGGGGCCTCCTACAATGAGCAGTTCTTC	CASSVTPGTSGGASYNEQFF
TRBV2	TRBD1	.	TRBJ2-5	TGTGCCAGCAGCCGGGAATCCGAGGGGGCGGCCCAGTACTTC	CASSRESEGAAQYF
TRBV12-5	TRBD1	.	TRBJ1-2	TGTGCTAGTGCTCCGGGACAGATAGTCTCTAACTATGGCTACACCTTC	CASAPGQIVSNYGYTF
TRBV19	.	.	TRBJ1-4	TGTGCCAGTACCTCGGACCCGGGTCGGGGTAATGAAAAACTGTTTTTT	CASTSDPGRGNEKLFF
TRBV23-1	.	.	TRBJ1-2	TGCGCCAGCAGTCACCTCGGGACACTGTATAACTATGGCTACACCTTC	CASSHLGTLYNYGYTF
TRBV15	TRBD1	.	TRBJ1-4	TGTGCCACCAGGGACAGGGGACATGAAAAACTGTTTTTT	CATRDRGHEKLFF
TRBV10-3	.	.	TRBJ1-5	TGTGCCATCAGTGAACGACAGGAACATCAGCCCCAGCATTTT	CAISERQEHQPQHF